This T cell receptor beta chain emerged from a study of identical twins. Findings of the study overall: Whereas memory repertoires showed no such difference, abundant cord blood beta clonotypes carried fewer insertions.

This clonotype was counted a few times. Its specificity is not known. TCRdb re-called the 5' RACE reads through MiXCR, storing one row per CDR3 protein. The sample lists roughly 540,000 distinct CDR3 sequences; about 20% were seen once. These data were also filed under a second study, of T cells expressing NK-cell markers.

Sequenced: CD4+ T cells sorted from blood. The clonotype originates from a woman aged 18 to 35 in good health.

CDR3 residues: CASSLTSMGSYEQYF. The CDR3 DNA reads TGTGCCAGCAGCTTGACGTCTATGGGCTCCTACGAGCAGTACTTC. The J gene is TRBJ2-7, the V gene TRBV7-9, with no clear D. The length of the CDR3 is 15 residues. Germline CDR1 and CDR2: SEHNR and FQNEAQ (reference sequence). With 3 bases removed from V and 0 bases from J, the gap between germline ends came to 12 bases.